There are a few counts of the clone carrying this TCR beta chain. TCRdb independently ran MiXCR on the reads; one entry per CDR3 protein. The table includes fewer than 300,000 distinct CDR3 sequences, 20% to 30% detected once. The sample belongs to a study of T cell repertoires in cytomegalovirus infection. Study-wide background: It can be stated that public TCR beta signatures indicated CMV infection as well as a matching HLA type.

Per the germline V gene, CDR1 is SGHVS and CDR2 is FQNEAQ. Trimming took off 7 bases at V and 2 bases at J, with 11 bases between the two ends. CDR3 length: 14 residues. The chain joins TRBV7-8 to TRBJ2-2; no firm D call. Material: PBMCs. This TCR came from a human donor in good health (CMV status not recorded). Some clones in this sample may be carry-over from other donors' samples. The CDR3 here is CASKPATNTGELFF. As DNA, the CDR3 is TGTGCCAGCAAACCAGCGACCAACACCGGGGAGCTGTTTTTT.